In this sample, the clone carrying this TCR beta chain turned up many times. The library targeted TCRbeta and was prepared with unique molecular identifiers. TCRdb used MiXCR to reprocess the PCR reads, holding one entry per CDR3 protein. Seen here are hundreds of thousands of distinct CDR3 sequences, 10% to 15% observed once, and the top ten hold over 2%. This sample stems from a study of T-cell reconstitution after alpha-beta-depleted transplantation in children. The sequencing here drew on PBMCs, mostly from graft donor cells, taken 360 days after TCRalphabeta/CD19-depleted stem cell transplant. The receptor was isolated from a male patient younger than 18 who had a stem cell transplant for acute myeloid leukemia, so the T cells may come from the graft donor.

The CDR3 sequence is CASKGGWEGETQYF. CDR3 bases: TGTGCCAGCAAAGGGGGCTGGGAAGGTGAGACCCAGTACTTC. The V and J genes are TRBV27 and TRBJ2-5; 7 positions agree with TRBD1. Germline lookup yields CDR1 MNHEY and CDR2 SMNVEV (reference sequence). The CDR3 is 14 residues long. Unmatched junction bases numbered 10, after V lost 7 bases and J lost 5 bases.